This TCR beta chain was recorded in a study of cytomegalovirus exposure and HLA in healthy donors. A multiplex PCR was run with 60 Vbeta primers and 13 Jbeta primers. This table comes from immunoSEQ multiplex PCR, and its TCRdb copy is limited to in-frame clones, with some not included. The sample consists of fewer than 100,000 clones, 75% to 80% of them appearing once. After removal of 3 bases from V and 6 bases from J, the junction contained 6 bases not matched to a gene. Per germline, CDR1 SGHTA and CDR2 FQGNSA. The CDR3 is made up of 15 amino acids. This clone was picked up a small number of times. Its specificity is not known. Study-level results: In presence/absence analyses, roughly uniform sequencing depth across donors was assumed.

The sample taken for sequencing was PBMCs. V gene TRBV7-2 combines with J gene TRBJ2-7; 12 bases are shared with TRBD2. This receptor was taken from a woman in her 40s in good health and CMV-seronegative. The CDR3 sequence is CASSFPTSGGGEQYF. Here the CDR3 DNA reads TGTGCCAGCAGCTTCCCGACTAGCGGGGGCGGCGAGCAGTACTTC.